The 30 T cell receptor beta chains listed next were all sequenced from one sample in a study of blood T cell repertoires in COVID-19. Sequenced by immunoSEQ multiplex PCR; TCRdb stores in-frame clones only, minus some. Of about 240,000 clones in the sample, just under 85% were seen once. The source material was peripheral blood. The source is a woman aged 55-69 years with active or convalescent COVID-19.

This chain connects TRBV11-3 to TRBJ2-3, with TRBD2 identical over 8 bases. Germline V gene data show CDR1 as SGHNT and CDR2 as YENEEA. J was trimmed by 3 bases and V by 5 bases; bases with no gene match: 7. This CDR3 has 15 residues. The CDR3 coding sequence is TGTGCCAGCAGCCCAACGGGACTAGTGACAGATACGCAGTATTTT. It specifies CASSPTGLVTDTQYF.

The V gene is TRBV14, the J gene TRBJ1-2, with D unclear. Deletions cut 0 bases from V and 3 bases from J, with 8 bases between. The CDR3 is 14 residues long. Germline CDR1 SGHDN, CDR2 FVKESK. CDR3 nucleotides: TGTGCCAGCAGCCAAGACATGGCTTACTATGGCTACACCTTC. It encodes CASSQDMAYYGYTF.

The genes are TRBV5-1 and TRBJ2-1, with D perhaps TRBD2 (6 bases). This CDR3 spans 14 amino acids. CDR1 and CDR2 (germline): SGHRS, YFSETQ. V lost 0 bases, J lost 8 bases, and 12 bases lay in between. DNA for the CDR3: TGCGCCAGCAGCTTGGTACTAGCTCGGGATGAGCAGTTCTTC. Amino acid sequence: CASSLVLARDEQFF.

The chain recombines TRBV21-1 with TRBJ2-2; the table's D call, TRBD1, was not checked against the DNA. TRBV21-1 is marked as a pseudogene. The CDR3 has 18 amino acids. The CDR3 sequence: CASSCRDRIPANTGELFF. The DNA for the CDR3 is TGTGCCAGCAGTTGCCGGGACAGGATACCCGCGAACACCGGGGAGCTGTTTTTT.

CDR3 nucleotides: TGTGCCAGCAGTCCCCGGACTAGCGGGGGCCCCGGGGGATCCTACGAGCAGTACGTC. Protein sequence: CASSPRTSGGPGGSYEQYV. V gene TRBV28 combines with J gene TRBJ2-7; TRBD2 agrees at 13 bases. The V and J ends lost 5 bases and 1 base, in that order; junction bases with no gene match: 14. This CDR3 comprises 19 residues. The germline gives CDR1 MDHEN, CDR2 SYDVKM.

V usage is TRBV7-3 and J usage is TRBJ2-3; TRBD2 might be the D (5 bases). Trimming shortened V by 0 bases and J by 7 bases, and 17 bases separated the two germline ends. Germline CDR1 is SGHTA and CDR2 is FQGTGA. The CDR3 loop spans 16 amino acids. The CDR3 reads CASSLTPFAGGHTQYF. CDR3 in DNA: TGTGCCAGCAGCTTAACCCCATTCGCCGGAGGCCATACGCAGTATTTT.

The gene calls are TRBV7-2 and TRBJ1-2; D unresolved. CDR1 and CDR2 from the germline V gene are SGHTA and FQGNSA. CDR3 length equals 14 residues. Trimming took off 10 bases at V and 4 bases at J, with 19 bases between the two ends. The CDR3 DNA is TGTGCCACCTCCGGGCCGGGAGATCTCTATGGCTACACCTTC. This codes for CATSGPGDLYGYTF.

This chain joins TRBV19 and TRBJ2-5; TRBD1 aligns across 8 bases. Per the germline V gene, CDR1 is LNHDA and CDR2 is SQIVND (reference sequence). V lost 10 bases, J lost 1 base, and 5 bases stayed unmatched. This CDR3 has 13 residues. CDR3 in amino acids: CATSDRAQETQYF. The CDR3 coding sequence is TGTGCCACCTCGGACAGGGCCCAAGAGACCCAGTACTTC.

This clone was picked up a small number of times. The rearrangement links TRBV3-1 (or the pseudogene TRBV3-2) to TRBJ2-3, with D possibly being TRBD2 (7 bases). CDR1 LGHDT and CDR2 YNNKEL come from the germline V gene (reference sequence). V was clipped by 1 base and J by 6 bases, with 11 bases between them. CDR3 length: 14 amino acids. The CDR3 DNA sequence: TGTGCCAGCAGCCAAGGAGAGGGGGGGGATACGCAGTATTTT. This translates into CASSQGEGGDTQYF.

In regard to this clone: Additional DNA sequences in this sample encode the identical CDR3. The chain employs TRBV29-1 and TRBJ2-1; D is perhaps TRBD1 (6 bases). Germline V gene data show CDR1 as SQVTM and CDR2 as ANQGSEA. Trimming removed 4 bases from V and 4 bases from J, with 8 bases in between. This CDR3 has 12 amino acids. The CDR3 DNA is TGCAGCGTTGGTCAGGGGTACAATGAGCAGTTCTTC. Its protein is CSVGQGYNEQFF.

This clone was seen only a few times. The chain is built from TRBV19 and TRBJ1-5, with 9 positions matching TRBD1. Germline V gene lookup returns CDR1 LNHDA and CDR2 SQIVND (reference sequence). The length of the CDR3 is 15 residues. V lost 6 bases and J lost 5; bases outside the gene matches: 8. CDR3 in amino acids: CASRPGQGWHQPQHF. As DNA, the CDR3 is TGTGCCAGTAGGCCGGGACAGGGTTGGCATCAGCCCCAGCATTTT. Filled out from reference TRBV19 and TRBJ1-5, the complete variable domain reads DGGITQSPKYLFRKEGQNVTLSCEQNLNHDAMYWYRQDPGQGLRLIYYSQIVNDFQKGDIAEGYSVSREKKESFPLTVTSAQKNPTAFYLCASRPGQGWHQPQHFGDGTRLSIL.

V and J are TRBV30 and TRBJ2-1; the match to TRBD2 covers 11 bases. The J segment lost 4 bases and the V segment lost 5 bases, leaving 7 bases of the junction unmatched. The CDR3 runs to 15 residues. Germline CDR1 reads GTSNPN; CDR2 reads SVGIG (reference sequence). The CDR3 sequence: CAWALGLADYNEQFF. CDR3 DNA sequence: TGTGCCTGGGCTTTGGGACTAGCGGATTACAATGAGCAGTTCTTC. The full variable domain, rest sourced from reference TRBV30 and TRBJ2-1, is SQTIHQWPATLVQPVGSPLSLECTVEGTSNPNLYWYRQAAGRGLQLLFYSVGIGQISSEVPQNLSASRPQDRQFILSSKKLLLSDSGFYLCAWALGLADYNEQFFGPGTRLTVL.

This chain's CDR3 is CASSYRGLNYGYTF. The CDR3 nucleotides read TGTGCCAGCAGCTACAGGGGGCTTAACTATGGCTACACCTTC. V is TRBV28 and J is TRBJ1-2; 9 bases align to TRBD1. V was clipped by 6 bases and J by 1 base; unmatched bases: 3. Germline V gives CDR1 MDHEN, CDR2 SYDVKM. This CDR3 contains 14 residues.

The rearrangement links TRBV5-4 to TRBJ2-5; TRBD2 matches at 9 bases. Germline V gives CDR1 SGHNT, CDR2 YYREEE (reference sequence). V trimming: 0 bases; J trimming: 11 bases; junction bases outside the gene matches: 11. There are 15 residues in the CDR3. As DNA, the CDR3 is TGTGCCAGCAGCTTGGATGTGACTAGCGGCCATAGACAGTACTTC. Translated, it gives CASSLDVTSGHRQYF. The full variable domain, in which reference TRBV5-4 and TRBJ2-5 provide the parts outside the CDR3, is ETGVTQSPTHLIKTRGQQVTLRCSSQSGHNTVSWYQQALGQGPQFIFQYYREEENGRGNFPPRFSGLQFPNYSSELNVNALELDDSALYLCASSLDVTSGHRQYFGPGTRLLVL.

The rearrangement uses TRBV12-3 or TRBV12-4 and TRBJ2-2; D gene unclear. V was clipped by 6 bases and J by 5 bases, with 10 bases between them. The CDR3 consists of 13 residues. The CDR3, as DNA: TGTGCCAGCAGCCTTCCTTCTACCGGGGAGCTGTTTTTT. It specifies CASSLPSTGELFF.

The genes are TRBV14 and TRBJ1-3; tentatively, D is TRBD1 (6 bases). CDR1 and CDR2 from the germline V gene are SGHDN and FVKESK. Trimming pared 1 base from V and 2 bases from J, leaving 9 bases between. The CDR3 is made up of 15 amino acids. In DNA form, the CDR3 reads TGTGCCAGCAGCCAAGTGAGGGGGACTGGAAACACCATATATTTT. Amino acid sequence: CASSQVRGTGNTIYF.

The rearrangement uses TRBV6-5 and TRBJ1-5; 9 nucleotides line up with TRBD1. Germline trimming cut 6 bases from V and 1 base from J; bases unmatched to any gene: 4. There are 15 residues in the CDR3. Germline V gene data show CDR1 as MNHEY and CDR2 as SVGAGI. The CDR3 coding sequence is TGTGCCAGCAGCTCTGGGACAGGGAGCAATCAGCCCCAGCATTTT. Encoded protein: CASSSGTGSNQPQHF.

The rearrangement joins TRBV20-1 to TRBJ1-2; perhaps TRBD1 as D (5 bases). The CDR3 is 11 amino acids. Germline CDR1 DFQATT, CDR2 SNEGSKA (reference sequence). Trimming stripped 2 bases from V and 9 bases from J, with 10 bases between. The CDR3 protein is CSARFGASYTF. Written as DNA, the CDR3 is TGCAGTGCTAGATTTGGGGCAAGCTACACCTTC.

The V call is TRBV28, the J call TRBJ2-7, with 10 positions matching TRBD1. Germline assignment: CDR1 MDHEN and CDR2 SYDVKM. CDR3 length equals 13 residues. Trimming removed 4 bases from V and 6 bases from J; junction bases left unmatched: 3. The CDR3 region has the DNA TGTGCCAGCAGTTCAGGACAGGGGGTCGAGCAGTACGTC. Protein: CASSSGQGVEQYV.

The chain uses TRBV5-5 and TRBJ2-3; the D gene is possibly TRBD2 (5 bases). There are 15 residues in the CDR3. The germline CDR1 and CDR2 sequences are SGHKS and YYEKEE (reference sequence). V lost 4 bases, J lost 0 bases, and 12 bases lay in between. CDR3 bases: TGTGCCAGCAGCCCCTGGGGAGCAAGCACAGATACGCAGTATTTT. It translates to CASSPWGASTDTQYF.

The chain employs TRBV5-1 and TRBJ1-2; D not certain. V was cut by 2 bases and J by 4 bases, with 15 bases left in between. The germline CDR1 and CDR2 sequences are SGHRS and YFSETQ. This CDR3 has 15 residues. Here the CDR3 reads CASSFNGQPSYGYTF. The CDR3 coding sequence is TGCGCCAGCAGCTTTAATGGGCAGCCAAGCTATGGCTACACCTTC. The full variable domain, in which reference TRBV5-1 and TRBJ1-2 provide the parts outside the CDR3, is KAGVTQTPRYLIKTRGQQVTLSCSPISGHRSVSWYQQTPGQGLQFLFEYFSETQRNKGNFPGRFSGRQFSNSRSEMNVSTLELGDSALYLCASSFNGQPSYGYTFGSGTRLTVV.

J is TRBJ2-1 and V is TRBV25-1; 9 nucleotides align to TRBD1. The J segment lost 4 bases and the V segment lost 6 bases, leaving 7 bases of the junction unmatched. The CDR3 is made up of 15 amino acids. Germline V lookup: CDR1 MGHDK, CDR2 SYGVNS. This CDR3 reads CASSLGQGVYNEQFF. CDR3 DNA sequence: TGTGCCAGCAGCCTGGGACAGGGCGTTTACAATGAGCAGTTCTTC.

V is TRBV2 and J is TRBJ1-2; 7 bases line up with TRBD1. The CDR3 consists of 16 residues. Germline V gene data show CDR1 as SNHLY and CDR2 as FYNNEI. V lost 7 bases and J lost 0; bases outside the gene matches: 11. DNA for the CDR3: TGTGCCAGCACCCCCCTAGACAGGGCTCCTAACTATGGCTACACCTTC. It specifies CASTPLDRAPNYGYTF.

The V call is TRBV3-1 (or the pseudogene TRBV3-2), the J call TRBJ2-1; the match to TRBD2 covers 11 bases. This CDR3 is 16 amino acids long. Germline CDR1 LGHDT, CDR2 YNNKEL (reference sequence). With 4 bases clipped from V and 4 bases from J, the junction kept 6 bases outside the gene matches. The CDR3 DNA sequence: TGTGCCAGCAGCCTTTCCGCTAGCGGGGGGTACAATGAGCAGTTCTTC. Amino acids: CASSLSASGGYNEQFF.

This clone was detected once. The chain recombines TRBV24-1 with TRBJ2-1, with D possibly TRBD1 on 6 matching bases. Deletions cut 5 bases from V and 0 bases from J, with 28 bases between. Germline CDR1 is KGHDR and CDR2 is SFDVKD. CDR3 size: 21 residues. The CDR3 DNA sequence: TGTGCCACCAGTGGCCTACACAACGGGACACAACCCTTGAGCTCCTACAATGAGCAGTTCTTC. It codes for CATSGLHNGTQPLSSYNEQFF.

The J gene is TRBJ2-7, the V gene TRBV11-2; 7 bases match TRBD1. The length of the CDR3 is 14 residues. V lost 4 bases and J lost 3; bases outside the gene matches: 6. Germline V gene lookup returns CDR1 SGHAT and CDR2 FQNNGV. CDR3 protein: CASSSNRGHYEQYV. In DNA, the CDR3 is TGTGCCAGCAGCTCCAACAGGGGACACTACGAGCAGTACGTC.

The CDR3: CASSYSQSTDTQYF. CDR3 coding DNA: TGTGCCAGCAGTTACTCGCAGAGCACAGATACGCAGTATTTT. This chain joins TRBV6-2 or TRBV6-3 and TRBJ2-3; no definite D call. V lost 0 bases to trimming and J lost 0 bases, with 4 bases between them. Germline V lookup: CDR1 MNHEY, CDR2 SVGEGT. This CDR3 spans 14 amino acids.

As regards this clone: In the same sample, other DNA sequences code for this CDR3. The chain recombines TRBV5-1 with TRBJ1-2; no clear D. The length of the CDR3 is 14 residues. V lost 0 bases to trimming and J lost 0 bases, with 6 bases between them. Germline values: CDR1 SGHRS, CDR2 YFSETQ. The CDR3 sequence is CASSLDSTNYGYTF. CDR3 nucleotide sequence: TGCGCCAGCAGCTTGGACAGCACTAACTATGGCTACACCTTC.

The V gene is TRBV5-1, the J gene TRBJ2-6, with 9 bases aligning to TRBD1. V gave up 4 bases and J gave up 5 bases; unmatched junction bases: 4. The CDR3 is 15 residues long. CDR1 is SGHRS, CDR2 YFSETQ, per germline. The CDR3 region is CASSLDRGWANVLTF. The CDR3 DNA reads as TGCGCCAGCAGCCTGGACAGGGGTTGGGCCAACGTCCTGACTTTC.

At least ten counts were recorded for this clone. The V and J genes are TRBV19 and TRBJ2-7; 8 nucleotides line up with TRBD1. The CDR3 is 13 amino acids. The V gene end was trimmed by 5 bases and the J gene end by 5 bases; junction bases not matched to a gene: 5. From germline, CDR1 is LNHDA and CDR2 SQIVND (reference sequence). The CDR3 bases are TGTGCCAGTAGTCAGGCAGGGGGCCACGAGCAGTACTTC. Its protein product is CASSQAGGHEQYF. The full variable domain, rest sourced from reference TRBV19 and TRBJ2-7, is DGGITQSPKYLFRKEGQNVTLSCEQNLNHDAMYWYRQDPGQGLRLIYYSQIVNDFQKGDIAEGYSVSREKKESFPLTVTSAQKNPTAFYLCASSQAGGHEQYFGPGTRLTVT.